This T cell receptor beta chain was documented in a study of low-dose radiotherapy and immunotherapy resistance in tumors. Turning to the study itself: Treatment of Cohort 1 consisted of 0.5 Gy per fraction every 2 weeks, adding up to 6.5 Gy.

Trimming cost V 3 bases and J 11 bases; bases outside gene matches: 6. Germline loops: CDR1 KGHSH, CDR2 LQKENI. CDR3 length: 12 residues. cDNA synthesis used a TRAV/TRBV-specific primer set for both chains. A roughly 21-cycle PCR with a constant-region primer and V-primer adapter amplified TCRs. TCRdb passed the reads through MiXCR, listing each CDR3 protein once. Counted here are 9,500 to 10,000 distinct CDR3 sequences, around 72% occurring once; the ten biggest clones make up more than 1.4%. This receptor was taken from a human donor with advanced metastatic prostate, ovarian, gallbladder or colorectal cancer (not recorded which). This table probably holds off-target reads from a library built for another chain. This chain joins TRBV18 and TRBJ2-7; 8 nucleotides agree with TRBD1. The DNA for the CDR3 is TGTGCCAGCTCACCGGAACAGGGGGTAGAGTACTTC. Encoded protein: CASSPEQGVEYF.